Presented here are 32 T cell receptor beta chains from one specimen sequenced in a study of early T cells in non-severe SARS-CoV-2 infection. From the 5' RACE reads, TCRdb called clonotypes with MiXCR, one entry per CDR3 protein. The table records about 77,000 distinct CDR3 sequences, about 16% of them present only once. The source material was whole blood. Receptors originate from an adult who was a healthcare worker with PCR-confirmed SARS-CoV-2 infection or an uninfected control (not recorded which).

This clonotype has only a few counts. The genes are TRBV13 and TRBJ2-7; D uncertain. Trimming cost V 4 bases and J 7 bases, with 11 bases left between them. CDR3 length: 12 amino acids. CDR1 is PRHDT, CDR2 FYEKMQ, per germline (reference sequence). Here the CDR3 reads CASSSLLGEQYF. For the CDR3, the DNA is TGTGCCAGCAGCTCTCTACTGGGGGAGCAGTACTTC.

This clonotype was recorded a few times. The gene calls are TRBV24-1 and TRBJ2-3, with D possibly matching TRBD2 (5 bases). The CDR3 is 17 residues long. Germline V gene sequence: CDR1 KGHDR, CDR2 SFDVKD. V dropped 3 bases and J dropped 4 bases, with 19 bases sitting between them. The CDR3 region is CATSDPQLGIRADTQYF. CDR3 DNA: TGTGCCACCAGTGATCCACAACTAGGAATTCGGGCAGATACGCAGTATTTT.

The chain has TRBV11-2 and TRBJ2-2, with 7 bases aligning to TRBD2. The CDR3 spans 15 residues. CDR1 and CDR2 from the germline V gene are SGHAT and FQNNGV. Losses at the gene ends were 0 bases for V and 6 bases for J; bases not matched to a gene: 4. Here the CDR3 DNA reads TGTGCCAGCAGCTTAGACATGGGAGGGTCCGGGGAGCTGTTTTTT. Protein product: CASSLDMGGSGELFF.

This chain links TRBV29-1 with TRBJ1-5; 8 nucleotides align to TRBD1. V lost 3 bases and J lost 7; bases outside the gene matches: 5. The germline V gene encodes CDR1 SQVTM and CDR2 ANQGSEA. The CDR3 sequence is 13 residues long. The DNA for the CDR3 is TGCAGCGTTGACAGGGGGCCGGGGCAGCCCCAGCATTTT. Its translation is CSVDRGPGQPQHF. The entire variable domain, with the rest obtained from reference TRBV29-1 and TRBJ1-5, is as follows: SAVISQKPSRDICQRGTSLTIQCQVDSQVTMMFWYRQQPGQSLTLIATANQGSEATYESGFVIDKFPISRPNLTFSTLTVSNMSPEDSSIYLCSVDRGPGQPQHFGDGTRLSIL.

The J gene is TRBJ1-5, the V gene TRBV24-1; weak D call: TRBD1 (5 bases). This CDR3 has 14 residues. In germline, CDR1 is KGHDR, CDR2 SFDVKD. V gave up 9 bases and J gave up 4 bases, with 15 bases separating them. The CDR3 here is CATSDTGGNQPQHF. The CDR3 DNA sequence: TGTGCCACCTCGGACACAGGCGGTAATCAGCCCCAGCATTTT.

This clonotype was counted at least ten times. The CDR3 here is CASSSGSGGQSTDTQYF. In DNA form, the CDR3 reads TGCGCCAGCAGTTCGGGCTCAGGGGGCCAATCCACAGATACGCAGTATTTT. The chain joins TRBV10-1 to TRBJ2-3; 8 bases map to TRBD1. Germline CDR1 and CDR2: WNHNN and SYGVQD (reference sequence). The ends lost 5 bases at V and 2 bases at J; junction bases unmatched: 12. CDR3 size: 17 residues.

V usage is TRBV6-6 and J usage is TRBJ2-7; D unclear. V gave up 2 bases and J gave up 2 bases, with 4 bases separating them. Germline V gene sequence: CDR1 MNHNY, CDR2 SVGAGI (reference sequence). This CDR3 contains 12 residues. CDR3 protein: CASSYAAYEQYF. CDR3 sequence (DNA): TGTGCCAGCAGTTACGCGGCCTACGAGCAGTACTTC.

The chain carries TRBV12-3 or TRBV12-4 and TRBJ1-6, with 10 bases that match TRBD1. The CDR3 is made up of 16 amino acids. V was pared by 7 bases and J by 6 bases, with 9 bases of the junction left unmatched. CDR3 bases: TGTGCCAGCACCCTGACAGGGGGCCGAAGTAATTCACCCCTCCACTTT. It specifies CASTLTGGRSNSPLHF.

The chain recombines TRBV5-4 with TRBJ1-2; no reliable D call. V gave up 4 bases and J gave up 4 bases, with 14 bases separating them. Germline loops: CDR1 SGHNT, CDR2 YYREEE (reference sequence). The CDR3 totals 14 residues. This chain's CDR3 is CASSLTKNLYGYTF. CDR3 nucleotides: TGTGCCAGCAGCCTGACCAAGAACCTCTATGGCTACACCTTC.

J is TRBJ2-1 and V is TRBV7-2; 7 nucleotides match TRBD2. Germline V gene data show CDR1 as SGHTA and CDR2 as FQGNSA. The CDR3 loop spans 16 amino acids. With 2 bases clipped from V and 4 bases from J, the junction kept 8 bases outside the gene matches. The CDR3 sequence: CASSLSPAGVYNEQFF. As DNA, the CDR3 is TGTGCCAGCAGCTTAAGCCCGGCGGGAGTGTACAATGAGCAGTTCTTC.

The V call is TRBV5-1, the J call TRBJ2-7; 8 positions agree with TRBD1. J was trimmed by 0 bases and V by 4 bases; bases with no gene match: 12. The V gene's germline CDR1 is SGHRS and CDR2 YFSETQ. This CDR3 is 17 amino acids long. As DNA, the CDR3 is TGCGCCAGCAGCCGGACGATGATGACAGGGGTCTCCTACGAGCAGTACTTC. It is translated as CASSRTMMTGVSYEQYF.

The CDR3 sequence: CASSLGGSTPYEQYF. CDR3 DNA sequence: TGTGCCAGCAGCTTAGGTGGGAGTACTCCCTACGAGCAGTACTTC. The chain is built from TRBV7-2 and TRBJ2-7; tentative D call: TRBD2 (5 bases). The ends were cut back, 1 base at V and 2 bases at J, with 12 bases in the middle. Germline CDR1 reads SGHTA; CDR2 reads FQGNSA. This CDR3 has 15 residues.

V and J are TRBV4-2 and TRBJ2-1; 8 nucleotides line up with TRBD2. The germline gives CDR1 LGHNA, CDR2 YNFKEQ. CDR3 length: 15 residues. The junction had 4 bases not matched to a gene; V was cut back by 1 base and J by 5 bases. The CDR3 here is CASSQAAGVHNEQFF. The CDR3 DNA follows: TGTGCCAGCAGCCAAGCAGCGGGAGTCCACAATGAGCAGTTCTTC.

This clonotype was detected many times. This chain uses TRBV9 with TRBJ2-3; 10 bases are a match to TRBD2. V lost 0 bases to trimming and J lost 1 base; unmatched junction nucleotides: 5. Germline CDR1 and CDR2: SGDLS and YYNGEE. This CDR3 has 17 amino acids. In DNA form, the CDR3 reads TGTGCCAGCAGCGTAGAAGGAACTAGCGGGGGCACAGATACGCAGTATTTT. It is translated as CASSVEGTSGGTDTQYF.

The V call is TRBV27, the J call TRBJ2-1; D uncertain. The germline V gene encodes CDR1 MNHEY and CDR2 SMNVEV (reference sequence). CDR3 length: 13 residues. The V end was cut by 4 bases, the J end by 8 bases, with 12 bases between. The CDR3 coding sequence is TGTGCCAGCAGTTCCGCTAGTTGGTATGAGCAGTTCTTC. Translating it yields CASSSASWYEQFF.

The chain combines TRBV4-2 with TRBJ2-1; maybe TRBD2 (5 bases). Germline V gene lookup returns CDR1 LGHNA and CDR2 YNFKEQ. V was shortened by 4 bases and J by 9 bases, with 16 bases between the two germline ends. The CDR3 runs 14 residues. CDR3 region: CASSPEQARGEQFF. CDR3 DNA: TGTGCCAGCAGCCCGGAACAAGCTCGGGGTGAGCAGTTCTTC.

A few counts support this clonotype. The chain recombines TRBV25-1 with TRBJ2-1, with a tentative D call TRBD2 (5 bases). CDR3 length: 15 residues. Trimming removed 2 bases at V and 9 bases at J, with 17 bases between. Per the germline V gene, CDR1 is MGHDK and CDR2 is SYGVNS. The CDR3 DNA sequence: TGTGCCAGCAGTGAACGAGCTGTCCCGGGAAGTGAGCAGTTCTTC. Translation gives CASSERAVPGSEQFF.

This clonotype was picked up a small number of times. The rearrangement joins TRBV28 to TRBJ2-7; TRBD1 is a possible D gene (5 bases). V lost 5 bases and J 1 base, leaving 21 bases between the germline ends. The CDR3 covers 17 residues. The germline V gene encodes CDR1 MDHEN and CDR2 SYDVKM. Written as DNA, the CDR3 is TGTGCCAGCAGTCCTATGAGACGCAGGGTCACTTCCTACGAGCAGTACTTC. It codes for CASSPMRRRVTSYEQYF.

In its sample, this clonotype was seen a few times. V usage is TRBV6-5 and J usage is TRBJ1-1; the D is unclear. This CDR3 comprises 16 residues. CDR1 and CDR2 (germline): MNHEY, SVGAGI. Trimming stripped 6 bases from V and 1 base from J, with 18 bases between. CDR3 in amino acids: CASSRTLTERNTEAFF. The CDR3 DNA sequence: TGTGCCAGCAGCCGCACATTAACAGAAAGGAACACTGAAGCTTTCTTT.

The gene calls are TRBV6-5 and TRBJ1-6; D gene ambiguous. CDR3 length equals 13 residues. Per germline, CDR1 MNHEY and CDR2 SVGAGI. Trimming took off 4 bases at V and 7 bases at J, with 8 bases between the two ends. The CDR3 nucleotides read TGTGCCAGCAGTTTAGGACTCAATTCACCCCTCCACTTT. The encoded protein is CASSLGLNSPLHF.

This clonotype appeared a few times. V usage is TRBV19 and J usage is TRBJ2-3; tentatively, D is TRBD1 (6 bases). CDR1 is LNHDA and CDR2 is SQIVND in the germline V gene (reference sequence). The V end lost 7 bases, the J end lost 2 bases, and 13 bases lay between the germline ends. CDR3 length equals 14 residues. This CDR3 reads CASKLTGNTDTQYF. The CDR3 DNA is TGTGCCAGTAAATTAACAGGGAACACAGATACGCAGTATTTT. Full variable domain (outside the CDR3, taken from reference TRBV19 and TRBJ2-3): DGGITQSPKYLFRKEGQNVTLSCEQNLNHDAMYWYRQDPGQGLRLIYYSQIVNDFQKGDIAEGYSVSREKKESFPLTVTSAQKNPTAFYLCASKLTGNTDTQYFGPGTRLTVL.

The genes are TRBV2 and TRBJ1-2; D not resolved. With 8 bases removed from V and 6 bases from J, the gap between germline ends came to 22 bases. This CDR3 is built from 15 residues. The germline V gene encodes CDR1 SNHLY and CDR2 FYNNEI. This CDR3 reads CASPEALGSRHGYTF. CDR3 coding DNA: TGTGCCAGCCCCGAAGCCCTGGGGAGTAGACATGGCTACACCTTC.

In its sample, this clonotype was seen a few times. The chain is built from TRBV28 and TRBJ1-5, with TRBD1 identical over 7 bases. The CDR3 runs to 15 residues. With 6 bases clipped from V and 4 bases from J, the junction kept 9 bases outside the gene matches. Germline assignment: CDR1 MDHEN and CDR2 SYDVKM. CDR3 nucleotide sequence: TGTGCCAGCAGGCCAGGGACAGCCGGAAATCAGCCCCAGCATTTT. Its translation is CASRPGTAGNQPQHF.

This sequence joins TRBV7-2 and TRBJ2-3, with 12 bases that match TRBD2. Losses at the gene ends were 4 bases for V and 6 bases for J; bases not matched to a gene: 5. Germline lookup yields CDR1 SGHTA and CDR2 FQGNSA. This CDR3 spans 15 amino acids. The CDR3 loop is CASSSSGGAGDTQYF. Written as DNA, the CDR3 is TGTGCCAGCAGCTCTAGCGGGGGGGCCGGGGATACGCAGTATTTT.

CDR3 residues: CASSVGPDRNSPLHF. CDR3 bases: TGTGCCAGCAGTGTAGGGCCGGATCGTAATTCACCCCTCCACTTT. The chain employs TRBV6-4 and TRBJ1-6, with no clear D. This CDR3 spans 15 amino acids. Trimming took 4 bases from V and 6 from J, leaving 13 bases between them. Germline CDR1 reads MRHNA; CDR2 reads SNTAGT.

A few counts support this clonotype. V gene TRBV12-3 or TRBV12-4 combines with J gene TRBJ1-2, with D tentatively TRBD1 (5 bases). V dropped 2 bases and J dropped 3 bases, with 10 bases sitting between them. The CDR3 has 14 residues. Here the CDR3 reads CASSLTGDHYGYTF. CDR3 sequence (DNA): TGTGCCAGCAGTTTAACGGGGGATCACTATGGCTACACCTTC.

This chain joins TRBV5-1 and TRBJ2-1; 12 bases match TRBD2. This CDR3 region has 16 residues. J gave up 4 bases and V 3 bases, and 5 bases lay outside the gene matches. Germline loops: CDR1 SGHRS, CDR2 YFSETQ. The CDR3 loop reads CASSSRLAGVYNEQFF. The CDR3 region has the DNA TGCGCCAGCAGCTCGCGACTAGCGGGAGTGTACAATGAGCAGTTCTTC. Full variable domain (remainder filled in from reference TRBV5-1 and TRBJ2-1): KAGVTQTPRYLIKTRGQQVTLSCSPISGHRSVSWYQQTPGQGLQFLFEYFSETQRNKGNFPGRFSGRQFSNSRSEMNVSTLELGDSALYLCASSSRLAGVYNEQFFGPGTRLTVL.

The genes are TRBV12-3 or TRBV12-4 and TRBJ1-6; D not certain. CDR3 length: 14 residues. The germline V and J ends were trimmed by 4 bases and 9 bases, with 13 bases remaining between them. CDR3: CASSWESISSPLHF. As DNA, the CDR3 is TGTGCCAGCAGTTGGGAGAGTATAAGTTCACCCCTCCACTTT.

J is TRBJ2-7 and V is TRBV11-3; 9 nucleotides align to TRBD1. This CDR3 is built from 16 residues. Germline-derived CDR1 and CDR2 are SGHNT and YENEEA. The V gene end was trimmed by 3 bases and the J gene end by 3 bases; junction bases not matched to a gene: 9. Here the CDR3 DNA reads TGTGCCAGCAGCTTGGCCCCGGGACAGGGAGTCTACGAGCAGTACTTC. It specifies CASSLAPGQGVYEQYF. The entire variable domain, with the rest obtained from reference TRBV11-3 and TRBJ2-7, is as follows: EAGVVQSPRYKIIEKKQPVAFWCNPISGHNTLYWYLQNLGQGPELLIRYENEEAVDDSQLPKDRFSAERLKGVDSTLKIQPAELGDSAVYLCASSLAPGQGVYEQYFGPGTRLTVT.

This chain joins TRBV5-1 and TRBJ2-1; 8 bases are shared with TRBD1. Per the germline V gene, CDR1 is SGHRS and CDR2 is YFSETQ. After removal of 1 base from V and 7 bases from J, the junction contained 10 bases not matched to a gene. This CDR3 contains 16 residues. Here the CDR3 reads CASSLSAGGAWNEQFF. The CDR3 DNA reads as TGCGCCAGCAGCTTGAGTGCAGGGGGCGCATGGAATGAGCAGTTCTTC.

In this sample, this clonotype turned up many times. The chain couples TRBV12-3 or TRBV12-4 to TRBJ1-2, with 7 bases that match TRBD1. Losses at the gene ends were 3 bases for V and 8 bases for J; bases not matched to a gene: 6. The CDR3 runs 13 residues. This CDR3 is CASSFSTGEGYTF. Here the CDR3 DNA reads TGTGCCAGCAGTTTCTCAACAGGGGAGGGCTACACCTTC.

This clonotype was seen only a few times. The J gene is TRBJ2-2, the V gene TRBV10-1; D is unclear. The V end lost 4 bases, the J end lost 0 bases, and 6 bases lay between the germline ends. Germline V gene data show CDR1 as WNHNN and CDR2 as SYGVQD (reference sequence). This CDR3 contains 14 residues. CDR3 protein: CASSGLTNTGELFF. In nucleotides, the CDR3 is TGCGCCAGCAGTGGTTTAACGAACACCGGGGAGCTGTTTTTT.